Listed below are T cell receptor beta chains from one sample, sequenced in a study of tissue T cells after allogeneic stem cell transplantation. Profiling relied on immunoSEQ multiplex PCR, and the TCRdb table lists in-frame clones only, not all of them. This table has tens of thousands of clones, around nine tenths appearing once. The sequenced sample was blood, obtained before transplantation. These TCRs come from a woman aged 40-69 years who later had graft-versus-host disease after an allogeneic stem cell transplant. CDR3s include the opening cysteine and the closing phenylalanine or tryptophan. Fields, in order: J gene, V gene, D gene, clone size, CDR3 protein, CDR3 DNA. D genes are given only for firm matches. Expanded clones get a size class; other rows say once, few or many, or leave the size out.

TRBJ2-6 | TRBV2 | - | - | CASRSRALGANVLTF | TGTGCCAGCAGGTCAAGGGCGCTCGGGGCCAACGTCCTGACTTTC
TRBJ1-1 | TRBV4-3 | - | - | CASSRGFEAFF | TGCGCCAGCAGCCGAGGATTTGAAGCTTTCTTT
TRBJ2-3 | TRBV9 | TRBD2 | - | CASSPRSSGTDTQYF | TGTGCCAGCAGCCCCCGATCTAGCGGGACAGATACGCAGTATTTT
TRBJ2-7 | TRBV19 | - | - | CASSIAGVAYEQYF | TGTGCCAGTAGTATAGCGGGGGTTGCGTACGAGCAGTACTTC
TRBJ2-1 | TRBV2 | - | - | CASSEGQGNEQFF | TGTGCCAGCAGTGAAGGTCAGGGGAATGAGCAGTTCTTC
TRBJ2-7 | TRBV24-1 | TRBD1 | - | CATSDFRQGAYEQYF | TGTGCCACCAGTGATTTTAGACAGGGCGCCTACGAGCAGTACTTC
TRBJ2-2 | TRBV9 | - | large | CASSVEGYTGELFF | TGTGCCAGCAGCGTAGAAGGATACACCGGGGAGCTGTTTTTT
TRBJ2-7 | TRBV29-1 | - | - | CSVVGHTSYEQYF | TGCAGCGTTGTTGGACACACTTCCTACGAGCAGTACTTC
TRBJ1-1 | TRBV15 | - | - | CATSYPPGGVHTEAFF | TGTGCCACCTCCTACCCCCCGGGGGGCGTCCACACTGAAGCTTTCTTT
TRBJ2-3 | TRBV5-1 | - | - | CASSDGTSPAPDTQYF | TGCGCCAGCAGCGATGGGACGTCGCCCGCCCCAGATACGCAGTATTTT
TRBJ2-2 | TRBV5-1 | TRBD1 | - | CASSLTQGAGELFF | TGCGCCAGCAGCTTGACTCAGGGGGCCGGGGAGCTGTTTTTT
TRBJ2-1 | TRBV7-9 | - | - | CASSLASINEQFF | TGTGCCAGCAGCTTAGCTAGCATCAATGAGCAGTTCTTC
TRBJ2-7 | TRBV7-2 | TRBD2 | - | CASSLESGRGYEQYF | TGTGCCAGCAGCTTAGAGAGCGGGAGGGGGTACGAGCAGTACTTC
TRBJ2-3 | TRBV11-2 | - | - | CASSLEPRGRVTQYF | TGTGCCAGCAGCTTAGAGCCCCGGGGGCGGGTTACGCAGTATTTT
TRBJ2-1 | TRBV5-1 | - | - | CASSDPAQIPTNEQFF | TGCGCCAGCAGCGATCCTGCCCAGATCCCAACCAATGAGCAGTTCTTC
TRBJ2-5 | TRBV7-9 | TRBD2 | - | CASTRAPGLAGGGETQYF | TGTGCCAGCACCCGCGCCCCGGGACTAGCGGGAGGAGGTGAGACCCAGTACTTC
TRBJ2-5 | TRBV7-2 | - | - | CASSQRRGQETQYF | TGTGCCAGCAGCCAAAGGAGGGGACAAGAGACCCAGTACTTC
TRBJ1-2 | TRBV27 | TRBD1 | - | CASSFRTGDGYTF | TGTGCCAGCAGTTTCCGGACAGGGGATGGCTACACCTTC
TRBJ2-7 | TRBV19 | TRBD1 | - | CASSPGQASSYEQYF | TGTGCCAGTAGCCCGGGACAGGCTTCCTCCTACGAGCAGTACTTC
TRBJ1-3 | TRBV5-1 | - | - | CASSLSLPGSGNTIYF | TGCGCCAGCAGCTTGTCCCTCCCAGGGTCTGGAAACACCATATATTTT
TRBJ2-7 | TRBV7-2 | TRBD1 | - | CASSPDRGSYEQYF | TGTGCCAGCAGCCCCGACAGGGGTAGCTACGAGCAGTACTTC
TRBJ2-2 | TRBV20-1 | - | - | CSASWAGELFF | TGCAGTGCTAGTTGGGCCGGGGAGCTGTTTTTT
TRBJ1-5 | TRBV4-1 | TRBD1 | - | CASSQRQGTYQPQHF | TGCGCCAGCAGCCAAAGACAGGGCACTTATCAGCCCCAGCATTTT
TRBJ1-3 | TRBV7-9 | - | few | CASSAGQGNTIYF | TGTGCCAGCAGCGCCGGACAGGGAAACACCATATATTTT
TRBJ2-7 | TRBV27 | TRBD2 | - | CASSSIAGGGSYEQYF | TGTGCCAGCAGTTCCATAGCGGGAGGGGGCTCCTACGAGCAGTACTTC
TRBJ2-1 | TRBV30 | - | - | CAWRKHGRDEQFF | TGTGCCTGGAGGAAACACGGGCGGGATGAGCAGTTCTTC
TRBJ2-7 | TRBV7-2 | TRBD1 | - | CASSSGGTGIYEQYF | TGTGCCAGCAGCTCTGGGGGGACAGGAATTTACGAGCAGTACTTC
TRBJ2-7 | TRBV28 | TRBD2 | - | CASRLAGIFYEQYF | TGTGCCAGCAGGCTAGCGGGTATATTTTACGAGCAGTACTTC
TRBJ2-7 | TRBV5-4 | TRBD2 | once | CASSPRTSGTYEQYF | TGTGCCAGCAGCCCACGGACTAGCGGGACGTACGAGCAGTACTTC
TRBJ2-7 | TRBV7-8 | TRBD2 | - | CASSPVEAGGFYEQYF | TGTGCCAGCAGCCCAGTCGAGGCGGGAGGGTTTTACGAGCAGTACTTC
TRBJ2-7 | TRBV28 | - | - | CASGMGTYEQYF | TGTGCCAGCGGGATGGGGACCTACGAGCAGTACTTC
TRBJ1-1 | TRBV21-1 | - | - | CALELAFF | TGTGCCCTCGAGCTCGCTTTCTTT
TRBJ2-1 | TRBV11-2 | TRBD2 | - | CASRLAGVGEQFF | TGTGCCAGCAGACTAGCGGGAGTAGGTGAGCAGTTCTTC
TRBJ2-3 | TRBV9 | TRBD2 | once | CASSVGDYAFDTQYF | TGTGCCAGCAGCGTAGGGGACTATGCTTTCGATACGCAGTATTTT
TRBJ1-1 | TRBV19 | TRBD1 | - | CASSPDRQPRGTEAFF | TGTGCCAGTAGTCCGGACAGGCAGCCCAGGGGGACTGAAGCTTTCTTT
TRBJ1-1 | TRBV7-6 | TRBD1 | few | CASSLETGVVNTEAFF | TGTGCCAGCAGCTTAGAAACAGGGGTGGTGAACACTGAAGCTTTCTTT
TRBJ2-3 | TRBV6-5 | - | - | CASSAGSWGQSTQYF | TGTGCCAGCAGCGCCGGGTCATGGGGGCAAAGTACGCAGTATTTT
TRBJ1-4 | TRBV5-1 | TRBD1 | - | CASSQGQGFGEKLFF | TGCGCCAGCAGCCAAGGACAGGGGTTTGGTGAAAAACTGTTTTTT
TRBJ1-1 | TRBV7-2 | - | - | CASSLGGPVTEAFF | TGTGCCAGCAGCTTGGGGGGTCCAGTCACTGAAGCTTTCTTT
TRBJ2-3 | TRBV3-1/TRBV3-2 | TRBD2 | - | CASSQSFGGTSRTDTQYF | TGTGCCAGCAGCCAATCCTTCGGCGGGACTAGCCGCACAGATACGCAGTATTTT
TRBJ2-5 | TRBV11-2 | - | few | CASSFQTGLQETQYF | TGTGCCAGCAGCTTTCAGACAGGTCTACAAGAGACCCAGTACTTC
TRBJ2-3 | TRBV12-5 | - | - | CASGGTDTQYF | TGTGCTAGTGGGGGCACAGATACGCAGTATTTT
TRBJ2-3 | TRBV7-2 | TRBD2 | - | CASSPGLAGDTQYF | TGTGCCAGCAGCCCGGGACTAGCAGGAGATACGCAGTATTTT
TRBJ2-7 | TRBV7-2 | - | - | CASSFDTHSYEQYF | TGTGCCAGCAGCTTCGACACCCACTCCTACGAGCAGTACTTC
TRBJ2-1 | TRBV19 | - | - | CATSRGGSYNEQFF | TGTGCCACATCCAGGGGTGGCTCCTACAATGAGCAGTTCTTC
TRBJ2-3 | TRBV9 | - | - | CASSVAGDSTDTQYF | TGTGCCAGCAGCGTAGCTGGGGACAGCACAGATACGCAGTATTTT
TRBJ2-5 | TRBV6-1 | TRBD2 | - | CASRGLAGGETQYF | TGTGCCAGCAGAGGACTAGCGGGAGGGGAGACCCAGTACTTC
TRBJ1-6 | TRBV5-1 | - | - | CASSLQGYASPLHF | TGCGCCAGCAGCTTGCAGGGGTATGCATCACCCCTCCACTTT
TRBJ2-5 | TRBV5-1 | TRBD2 | - | CASSYGTSDKQETQYF | TGCGCCAGCAGCTACGGGACTAGCGACAAACAAGAGACCCAGTACTTC